This T cell receptor beta chain stems from a study of cytomegalovirus exposure and HLA in healthy donors. Study results and limitations: Reported performance of the classifier showed diagnosis of cytomegalovirus status with high specificity and sensitivity. Follow-up analysis later connected one missense variant in DCLRE1C with trimming of TCR beta V- and J-genes.

The study ran its PCR with 60 Vbeta and 13 Jbeta primers. Repertoires were generated with immunoSEQ multiplex PCR, while TCRdb's copy carries only in-frame clones and drops some. The sample carries 95,000 to 110,000 clones, roughly 70% recorded once. Concerning this clone: Antigen specificity is unknown.

The CDR3 spans 15 residues. Unmatched junction bases numbered 3, after V lost 1 base and J lost 3 bases. Germline V gene sequence: CDR1 MNHNS, CDR2 SASEGT. Sequencing was performed on PBMCs. This TCR came from a woman aged 40 to 50 in good health and CMV-seropositive. The chain is built from TRBV6-1 and TRBJ1-5, with 7 bases aligning to TRBD1. The CDR3 protein is CASSEGQGFNQPQHF. The CDR3 DNA reads TGTGCCAGCAGTGAAGGACAGGGTTTCAATCAGCCCCAGCATTTT.